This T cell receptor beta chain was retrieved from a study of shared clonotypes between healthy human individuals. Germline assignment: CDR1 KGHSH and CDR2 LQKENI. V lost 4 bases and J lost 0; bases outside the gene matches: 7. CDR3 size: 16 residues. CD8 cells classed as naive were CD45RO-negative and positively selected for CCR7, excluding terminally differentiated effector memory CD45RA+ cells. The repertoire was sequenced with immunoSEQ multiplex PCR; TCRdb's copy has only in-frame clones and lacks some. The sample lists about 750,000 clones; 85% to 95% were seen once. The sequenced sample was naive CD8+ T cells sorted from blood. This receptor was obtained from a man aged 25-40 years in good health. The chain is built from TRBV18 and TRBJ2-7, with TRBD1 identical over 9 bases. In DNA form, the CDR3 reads TGTGCCAGCTCACTAACTGGACAGGGGAGCTCCTACGAGCAGTACTTC. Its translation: CASSLTGQGSSYEQYF.